The T cell receptor beta chain described here comes from a study of graft-versus-host responses after intestinal transplantation. Study-wide context: Recipients across the board were started on anti-thymocyte globulin induction, then kept on tacrolimus and steroids for around three years. The study's findings and limits: Circulating GvH clones peaking coincided with falling HvG clones soon after transplant. Allografts carried high graft-versus-host to host-versus-graft clonal ratios in patients having graft-donor T cell macrochimerism.

Method: immunoSEQ multiplex PCR; TCRdb's copy keeps in-frame clones and lacks some. The data show over 55,000 clones, roughly 87% seen once. This CDR3 contains 13 residues. Per the germline V gene, CDR1 is SGHVS and CDR2 is FQNEAQ. Between the trimmed V and J ends, which lost 7 bases and 6 bases, there was a span of 15 bases. A note on this clone: Its antigen is currently unknown.

The TCR was taken from a human donor who received an intestinal transplant. Source: unstimulated CD8+ T cells sorted from spleen or lymph node cells, taken before intestinal transplant. The chain carries TRBV7-8 and TRBJ1-1; TRBD1 is a possible D gene (6 bases). The CDR3 DNA sequence: TGTGCCAGCACCGAAACAGGGAGGGCTGAAGCTTTCTTT. It translates to CASTETGRAEAFF.